These 20 T cell receptor beta chains were all obtained from the same sample, sequenced in a study of OX40 agonist ivuxolimab in advanced cancers. This table comes from immunoSEQ multiplex PCR, and its TCRdb copy is limited to in-frame clones, with some not included. The sample contains tens of thousands of clones, roughly 94% of which appear only once. The specimen comprised CD4+ or CD8+ T cells sorted from blood, sampled in a trial of the OX40 agonist ivuxolimab. These TCRs come from an adult with an advanced solid tumor such as melanoma, head and neck, liver or kidney cancer.

The rearrangement links TRBV28 to TRBJ1-5, with a tentative D call TRBD1 (5 bases). Germline-derived CDR1 and CDR2 are MDHEN and SYDVKM. V shed 8 bases and J shed 5 bases, with 13 bases lying between them. The CDR3 totals 13 residues. The CDR3 nucleotides read TGTGCCAGCGTTCAGGGAGGCGATCAGCCCCAGCATTTT. This codes for CASVQGGDQPQHF.

The CDR3 bases are TGTGCCAGCAGCTTGGGCGGCGGGACGGGCACAGATACGCAGTATTTT. Translating it yields CASSLGGGTGTDTQYF. V gene TRBV5-4 combines with J gene TRBJ2-3; TRBD2 might be the D (6 bases). CDR3 length equals 16 residues. The ends were cut back, 0 bases at V and 1 base at J, with 12 bases in the middle. The V gene's germline CDR1 is SGHNT and CDR2 YYREEE (reference sequence).

V and J are TRBV6-6 and TRBJ2-7; 11 bases line up with TRBD1. The germline V gene has CDR1 MNHNY and CDR2 SVGAGI (reference sequence). CDR3 size: 14 residues. J lost 6 bases, V lost 7 bases, and 8 bases had no gene match. CDR3 sequence: CASNPGQGVREQYF. Written as DNA, the CDR3 is TGTGCCAGCAATCCGGGACAGGGGGTTCGCGAGCAGTACTTC.

J is TRBJ1-4 and V is TRBV6-6; a weak D match, TRBD1 (6 bases). Germline lookup yields CDR1 MNHNY and CDR2 SVGAGI (reference sequence). Deletions cut 5 bases from V and 2 bases from J, with 9 bases between. The CDR3 sequence is 14 residues long. In nucleotides, the CDR3 is TGTGCCAGCAGTCGGGACACCACTAATGAAAAACTGTTTTTT. This codes for CASSRDTTNEKLFF.

The rearrangement links TRBV6-5 to TRBJ2-2; possibly TRBD1 or TRBD2 for D (5 bases each). Germline V gene sequence: CDR1 MNHEY, CDR2 SVGAGI. Deletions cut 2 bases from V and 1 base from J, with 11 bases between. The CDR3 runs to 16 residues. For the CDR3, the DNA is TGTGCCAGCAGTTACGAGAGGGGCGTGAACACCGGGGAGCTGTTTTTT. Translating gives CASSYERGVNTGELFF.

The chain links TRBV6-7 to TRBJ1-6; D is undetermined. TRBV6-7 is an ORF, with its function uncertain. This CDR3 comprises 12 residues. This chain's CDR3 is CAEREGNSPLHF. The CDR3, as DNA: TGTGCGGAAAGGGAGGGTAATTCACCCCTCCACTTT.

The V call is TRBV10-3, the J call TRBJ1-4, with 8 bases identical to TRBD1. CDR1 is ENHRY and CDR2 is SYGVKD in the germline V gene. The CDR3 totals 16 residues. V shed 3 bases and J 6 bases; nucleotides not matched to a gene: 9. The CDR3 DNA reads TGTGCCATCAGTGATCGGACCGGGACAGGAGATGAAAAACTGTTTTTT. This sequence encodes CAISDRTGTGDEKLFF.

The rearrangement links TRBV15 to TRBJ2-7, with D unresolved. Trimming took 2 bases from V and 5 from J, leaving 10 bases between them. Germline V gene data show CDR1 as LNHNV and CDR2 as YYDKDF (reference sequence). The CDR3 sequence is 13 residues long. CDR3 DNA sequence: TGTGCCACCAGCAGATACGTCGTTGACGAGCAGTACTTC. Its translation is CATSRYVVDEQYF.

V and J are TRBV21-1 and TRBJ2-1; the table's D call, TRBD2, has no DNA check behind it. TRBV21-1 is an annotated pseudogene. CDR3 length: 14 residues. CDR3 sequence reads: CASSKQASGNEQFF. In DNA, the CDR3 is TGTGCCAGCAGCAAACAGGCTAGCGGAAATGAGCAGTTCTTC.

The genes are TRBV27 and TRBJ1-1; D is undetermined. Germline CDR1 MNHEY, CDR2 SMNVEV (reference sequence). V shed 2 bases and J shed 0 bases, with 10 bases lying between them. The CDR3 sequence is 15 residues long. This chain's CDR3 is CASSLTTGMNTEAFF. In DNA, the CDR3 is TGTGCCAGCAGTTTAACGACGGGAATGAACACTGAAGCTTTCTTT.

The table lists this clone with a count of one. The rearrangement links TRBV6-5 to TRBJ2-5, with D possibly matching TRBD1 (5 bases). Germline CDR1 reads MNHEY; CDR2 reads SVGAGI. The CDR3 totals 15 residues. Trimming took 0 bases from V and 5 from J, leaving 13 bases between them. This CDR3 reads CASSYSKGPGETQYF. CDR3 coding DNA: TGTGCCAGCAGTTACTCGAAAGGTCCAGGGGAGACCCAGTACTTC.

The rearrangement uses TRBV6-5 and TRBJ1-4, with D possibly being TRBD1 (5 bases). The CDR3 is made up of 14 amino acids. V was trimmed by 6 bases and J by 5 bases, leaving 13 bases between them. Germline loops: CDR1 MNHEY, CDR2 SVGAGI. DNA of the CDR3: TGTGCCAGCAGAATGGGACGGGAAAATGAAAAACTGTTTTTT. Translating it yields CASRMGRENEKLFF.

The chain is built from TRBV4-2 and TRBJ2-5, with a possible D match to TRBD1 (5 bases). V lost 1 base and J 4 bases, leaving 10 bases between the germline ends. This CDR3 contains 14 residues. Germline values: CDR1 LGHNA, CDR2 YNFKEQ. For the CDR3, the DNA is TGTGCCAGCAGCCAAGCTGGCAGGGCAGAGACCCAGTACTTC. Translation: CASSQAGRAETQYF.

The CDR3 reads CASSRGQGAKTQYF. For the CDR3, the DNA is TGTGCCAGTAGTAGGGGACAGGGCGCCAAGACGCAGTATTTT. The chain couples TRBV19 to TRBJ2-3; 9 bases fit TRBD1. The CDR3 extends over 14 amino acids. Unmatched junction bases numbered 8, after V lost 4 bases and J lost 9 bases. CDR1 LNHDA and CDR2 SQIVND come from the germline V gene (reference sequence). Looking up the rest from reference TRBV19 and TRBJ2-3 gives the full variable domain: DGGITQSPKYLFRKEGQNVTLSCEQNLNHDAMYWYRQDPGQGLRLIYYSQIVNDFQKGDIAEGYSVSREKKESFPLTVTSAQKNPTAFYLCASSRGQGAKTQYFGPGTRLTVL.

This rearrangement joins TRBV6-5 to TRBJ1-5; no reliable D call. The length of the CDR3 is 13 residues. Germline loops: CDR1 MNHEY, CDR2 SVGAGI. Trimming left V 0 bases short and J 7 bases short, with 7 bases between. CDR3 DNA sequence: TGTGCCAGCAGTTACTCGACGGGGCAGCCCCAGCATTTT. Amino acids: CASSYSTGQPQHF.

The rearrangement links TRBV7-9 to TRBJ2-7, with a possible D match to TRBD1 (5 bases). The CDR3 loop spans 13 amino acids. Germline lookup yields CDR1 SEHNR and CDR2 FQNEAQ (reference sequence). V was pared by 5 bases and J by 7 bases, with 15 bases between. Here the CDR3 reads CASSAGSYREQYF. The DNA for the CDR3 is TGTGCCAGCAGCGCCGGATCTTACAGGGAGCAGTACTTC.

The chain combines TRBV6-6 with TRBJ2-3; D unresolved. Trimming removed 10 bases from V and 5 bases from J, with 13 bases in between. CDR3 length equals 12 residues. Germline assignment: CDR1 MNHNY and CDR2 SVGAGI (reference sequence). The CDR3 loop is CATAKEVDTQYF. For the CDR3, the DNA is TGTGCCACCGCGAAAGAGGTAGATACGCAGTATTTT.

About this clone itself: Within the sample, other DNA sequences also encode this same CDR3. The chain uses TRBV6-5 and TRBJ1-3, with D tentatively TRBD1 (5 bases). The V end was cut by 5 bases, the J end by 0 bases, with 8 bases between. Per germline, CDR1 MNHEY and CDR2 SVGAGI. The CDR3 is 14 residues long. CDR3 nucleotide sequence: TGTGCCAGCAGTCCTGGACACTCTGGAAACACCATATATTTT. The encoded protein is CASSPGHSGNTIYF.

The chain has TRBV7-6 and TRBJ2-5; unclear D gene. Trimming shortened V by 6 bases and J by 5 bases, and 13 bases separated the two germline ends. Germline loops: CDR1 SGHVS, CDR2 FNYEAQ. This CDR3 has 13 residues. The CDR3: CASSDWVGETQYF. In DNA, the CDR3 is TGTGCCAGCAGTGACTGGGTAGGGGAGACCCAGTACTTC.

J is TRBJ2-7 and V is TRBV5-8; TRBD2 might be the D (5 bases). Between the trimmed V and J ends, which lost 0 bases and 5 bases, there was a span of 15 bases. The CDR3 runs 15 residues. CDR1 is SGHTS, CDR2 YDEGEE, per germline. In DNA, the CDR3 is TGTGCCAGCAGCTTGGAGGGAACTAGATGGGACGAGCAGTACTTC. Amino acids: CASSLEGTRWDEQYF.